This T cell receptor (beta chain) originates from a study of T cell changes during pregnancy in multiple sclerosis. Only in-frame clones appear in the TCRdb table, and some are missing; sequencing was by immunoSEQ multiplex PCR. The sample carries about 69,000 clones, 90% to 95% recorded once. V was pared by 3 bases and J by 4 bases, with 16 bases between. The germline CDR1 and CDR2 sequences are LNHDA and SQIVND (reference sequence). This CDR3 spans 16 amino acids. Sequenced material: CD4+ T cells from peripheral blood mononuclear cells, taken in the third trimester of pregnancy. This TCR was recovered from a female donor in good health, enrolled as a control in a pregnancy study. This chain links TRBV19 with TRBJ2-1; D possibly corresponds to TRBD2 (7 bases). DNA of the CDR3: TGTGCCAGTAGTATGCCGGCAGGGGAGGGTTACAATGAGCAGTTCTTC. Translated: CASSMPAGEGYNEQFF.